The present entry profiles one T cell receptor (beta chain) with its context. Its antigen is unknown. The data were obtained in a study of shared clonotypes between healthy human individuals. Among the donors, all were Caucasian adults who lived in Nashville, Tennessee. Notes on the study in general: The generation probabilities recorded for non-shared clonotypes fell below those of clonotypes shared by all four donors. Clonotypes that were shared across a handful of donors made up 4% to 6% of naive CD4 clonotypes. With few donors, the genetic and exposure-history diversity represented was limited.

J lost 6 bases, V lost 4 bases, and 5 bases had no gene match. The CDR3 has 14 residues. Germline CDR1 is SGDLS and CDR2 is YYNGEE. TCRdb keeps only in-frame clones here, not all; method: immunoSEQ multiplex PCR. The sample yields 2 million to 2.5 million clones, about 92% seen once. The sequence was obtained from a man between 18 and 29 years old in good health. Some clones in this sample may be carry-over from other donors' samples. J is TRBJ2-7 and V is TRBV9, with 12 nucleotides matching TRBD2. Sequencing used naive CD4+ T cells from PBMCs. The subset denotes: CD45RA+ positively selected. The CDR3 sequence: CASSPTSGSPEQYF. CDR3 nucleotide sequence: TGTGCCAGCAGCCCGACTAGCGGGAGCCCCGAGCAGTACTTC.